Reported below is one T cell receptor beta chain. In the authors' methods: Amplifying reference gene primers gave estimates of nucleated cell counts. Repertoires were generated with immunoSEQ multiplex PCR, while TCRdb's copy carries only in-frame clones and drops some. That table supplies the V and J calls and clone size; D and trimming were determined from the DNA. The data show 300,000 to 400,000 clones, 90% seen once. These data come from a study of blood T cell repertoires in COVID-19. Symptom resolution, clearance, or two negative PCRs marked the recovered donors of Cohort 3. V was trimmed by 3 bases and J by 4 bases, leaving 9 bases between them. Germline lookup yields CDR1 MGHDK and CDR2 SYGVNS. CDR3 size: 13 residues.

This rearrangement joins TRBV25-1 to TRBJ1-2; possible D gene TRBD1, 5 bases. This TCR was sampled from a man in his sixties who had recovered from COVID-19. Input material: PBMCs or T cells enriched from blood (not recorded which). CDR3 residues: CASSDQGLYGYTF. The CDR3 DNA follows: TGTGCCAGCAGTGACCAGGGACTCTATGGCTACACCTTC.